This is a list of T cell receptor beta chains from one sample in a study of chemoradiotherapy in HPV16-positive cancers. Assay used: immunoSEQ multiplex PCR; TCRdb lists only in-frame clones, some missing. The data hold 25,000 to 35,000 clones, with around 83% observed a single time. Here the sequenced sample was blood, taken from a patient who underwent chemoradiotherapy. The receptors were gathered from a human donor with HPV-associated anogenital cancer. The CDR3 runs from the conserved cysteine through the conserved F or W. A D gene is named only where the DNA matches it firmly. Not every row has a clone size; where given, it reads once, few, many or a size class.

cdr3_length d_call j_call v_call clone_size cdr3_aa cdr3_nt
16 TRBD1 TRBJ1-2 TRBV4-3 NA CASSKVLTQGERGYTF TGCGCCAGCAGCAAGGTTTTGACGCAGGGGGAGCGAGGCTACACCTTC
13 NA TRBJ2-7 TRBV2 few CAMTSMDSYEQYF TGTGCCATGACTTCTATGGACTCCTACGAGCAGTACTTC
15 NA TRBJ1-6 TRBV7-2 NA CASSLFAANGSPLHF TGTGCCAGCAGCTTATTTGCGGCAAATGGATCACCCCTCCACTTT
11 NA TRBJ2-7 TRBV10-3 NA CAISEGYEQYF TGTGCCATCAGTGAGGGTTACGAGCAGTACTTC
15 NA TRBJ2-2 TRBV18 NA CASSPSGLNTGELFF TGTGCCAGCTCACCGTCCGGACTAAACACCGGGGAGCTGTTTTTT
14 NA TRBJ2-7 TRBV15 NA CATSRDQGNYEQYF TGTGCCACCAGCAGAGATCAGGGGAACTACGAGCAGTACTTC
14 NA TRBJ2-3 TRBV10-3 NA CAISPRAGSDTQYF TGTGCCATCAGTCCCCGAGCAGGGTCAGATACGCAGTATTTT
13 NA TRBJ1-1 TRBV10-3 NA CAIRGRANTEAFF TGTGCCATCAGGGGCAGAGCGAACACTGAAGCTTTCTTT
13 NA TRBJ1-4 TRBV5-1 NA CASRYQSNEKLFF TGCGCCAGCAGATATCAAAGTAATGAAAAACTGTTTTTT
16 NA TRBJ2-7 TRBV28 NA CASSFRPLIGSSWQYF TGTGCCAGCAGTTTTCGGCCCTTAATTGGCAGTTCTTGGCAGTACTTC
15 TRBD1 TRBJ1-4 TRBV6-1 NA CASSETSGGGEKLFF TGTGCCAGCAGTGAGACTTCAGGGGGTGGTGAAAAACTGTTTTTT
16 NA TRBJ2-7 TRBV5-1 once CASSPLPGEGTYEQYF TGCGCCAGCAGCCCCCTCCCGGGTGAGGGGACCTACGAGCAGTACTTC
17 NA TRBJ1-1 TRBV7-3 NA CASSLQGPFTMNTEAFF TGTGCCAGCAGCTTACAGGGCCCTTTTACAATGAACACTGAAGCTTTCTTT
15 NA TRBJ1-6 TRBV14 NA CASSRAGSHNSPLHF TGTGCCAGCAGCCGAGCAGGGTCCCATAATTCACCCCTCCACTTT
14 TRBD1 TRBJ2-7 TRBV7-9 NA CASSLDRGRHEQYF TGTGCCAGCAGCTTGGACAGGGGAAGGCACGAGCAGTACTTC
14 NA TRBJ1-2 TRBV19 NA CASSIEAGAYGYTF TGTGCCAGTAGTATAGAAGCAGGGGCCTATGGCTACACCTTC
15 NA TRBJ2-2 TRBV5-1 few CASSSLQGQVGELFF TGCGCCAGCAGCTCACTACAGGGCCAGGTCGGGGAGCTGTTTTTT
14 TRBD1 TRBJ1-1 TRBV11-2 NA CASSPGTGATEAFF TGTGCCAGCAGCCCCGGGACAGGGGCAACTGAAGCTTTCTTT
15 TRBD1 TRBJ1-2 TRBV12-5 NA CASGLGTEGWGGYTF TGTGCTAGCGGACTTGGGACAGAGGGATGGGGTGGCTACACCTTC
14 NA TRBJ2-7 TRBV28 NA CASRSQGGAYEQYF TGTGCCAGCAGGTCGCAGGGGGGAGCCTACGAGCAGTACTTC